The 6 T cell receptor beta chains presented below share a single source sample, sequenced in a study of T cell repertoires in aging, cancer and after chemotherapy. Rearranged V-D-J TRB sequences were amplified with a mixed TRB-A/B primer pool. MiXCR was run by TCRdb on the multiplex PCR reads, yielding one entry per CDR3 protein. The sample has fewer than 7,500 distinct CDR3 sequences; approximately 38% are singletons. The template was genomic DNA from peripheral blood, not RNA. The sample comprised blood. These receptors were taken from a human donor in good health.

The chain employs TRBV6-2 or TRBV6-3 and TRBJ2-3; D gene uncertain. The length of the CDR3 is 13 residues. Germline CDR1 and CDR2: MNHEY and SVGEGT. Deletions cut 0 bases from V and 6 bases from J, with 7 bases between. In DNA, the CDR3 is TGTGCCAGCAGTTACTCCGACGGGGATACGCAGTATTTT. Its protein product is CASSYSDGDTQYF.

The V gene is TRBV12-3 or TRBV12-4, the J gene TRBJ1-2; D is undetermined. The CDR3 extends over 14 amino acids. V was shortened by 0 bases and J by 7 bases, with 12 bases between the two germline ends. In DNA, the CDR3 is TGTGCCAGCAGTTTAGCCTCCGGGCTAGCTGGCTACACCTTC. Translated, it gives CASSLASGLAGYTF.

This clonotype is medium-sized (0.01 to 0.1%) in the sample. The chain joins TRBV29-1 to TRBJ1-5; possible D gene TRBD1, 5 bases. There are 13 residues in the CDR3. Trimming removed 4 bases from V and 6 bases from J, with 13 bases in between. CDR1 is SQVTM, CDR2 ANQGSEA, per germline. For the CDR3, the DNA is TGCAGCGTTGCCGAAGGGGCGGTTCAGCCCCAGCATTTT. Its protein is CSVAEGAVQPQHF.

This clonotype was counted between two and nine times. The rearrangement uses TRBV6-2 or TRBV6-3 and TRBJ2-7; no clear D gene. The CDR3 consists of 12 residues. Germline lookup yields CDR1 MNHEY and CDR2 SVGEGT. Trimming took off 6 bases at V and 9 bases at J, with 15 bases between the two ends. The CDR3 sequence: CASSQDPSGQYF. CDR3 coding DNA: TGTGCCAGCAGCCAAGATCCCTCCGGGCAGTACTTC.

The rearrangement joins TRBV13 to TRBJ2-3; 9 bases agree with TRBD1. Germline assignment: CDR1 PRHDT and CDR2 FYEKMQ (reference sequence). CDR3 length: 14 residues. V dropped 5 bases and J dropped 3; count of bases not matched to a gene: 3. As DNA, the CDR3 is TGTGCCAGCAGCCCGGGACAGGGTACAGATACGCAGTATTTT. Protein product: CASSPGQGTDTQYF. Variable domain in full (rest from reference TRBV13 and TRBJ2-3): AAGVIQSPRHLIKEKRETATLKCYPIPRHDTVYWYQQGPGQDPQFLISFYEKMQSDKGSIPDRFSAQQFSDYHSELNMSSLELGDSALYFCASSPGQGTDTQYFGPGTRLTVL.

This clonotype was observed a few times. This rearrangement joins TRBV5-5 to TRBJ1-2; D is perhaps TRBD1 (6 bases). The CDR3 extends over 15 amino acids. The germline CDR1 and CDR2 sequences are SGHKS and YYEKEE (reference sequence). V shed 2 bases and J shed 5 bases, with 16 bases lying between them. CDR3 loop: CASSFGRGPPYGYTF. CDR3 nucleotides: TGTGCCAGCAGCTTCGGCAGGGGCCCCCCATATGGCTACACCTTC.